Here is one T cell receptor beta chain with its context. Germline V gene sequence: CDR1 SGHDN, CDR2 FVKESK. The CDR3 consists of 14 residues. Between the trimmed V and J ends, which lost 2 bases and 5 bases, there was a span of 10 bases. These data are taken from a study of OX40 agonist ivuxolimab in advanced cancers. Produced via immunoSEQ multiplex PCR; TCRdb's table is partial and in-frame only. The data contain over 75,000 clones, about 92% of them singletons. J is TRBJ2-1 and V is TRBV14, with D perhaps TRBD1 (6 bases). Sequenced material: CD4+ or CD8+ T cells sorted from blood, taken in a trial of the OX40 agonist ivuxolimab. The receptor was isolated from an adult with an advanced solid tumor such as melanoma, head and neck, liver or kidney cancer. CDR3 bases: TGTGCCAGCAGCCAAATGGACAGAGACAATGAGCAGTTCTTC. Its protein is CASSQMDRDNEQFF.